This T cell receptor beta chain was sequenced for a study of shared clonotypes between healthy human individuals (dated by TCRdb to 2020 to 2022). The study in broad terms: The cohort included three men and two women between 18 and 49 years of age. For each donor, three plates each were used for CD4 naive and CD4 memory, two plates were used for CD8 naive, and one plate was used for CD8 memory. The study deeply sequenced blood TCR repertoires of five healthy adults to estimate repertoire size and the extent of clonotype sharing between individuals. To increase sequencing depth and limit assay-specific biases, different laboratories used diverse techniques to prepare libraries and sequence TCR repertoires. Each donor's leukapheresis produced roughly between roughly 0.9 and 8.9 billion PBMCs.

The donors were healthy, HIV-negative adults who had no recently reported acute infections or vaccinations. Every donor was a Caucasian adult residing in Nashville, Tennessee, USA. CD4+ T cells were enriched by magnetic negative selection, after which naive cells were positively selected on CD45RA and the negative fraction was taken as the memory subset. Blood was obtained by leukapheresis, after which PBMCs were separated by Ficoll-Histopaque density gradient centrifugation and cryopreserved in liquid nitrogen vapor phase. Analytical flow cytometry was used to check the purity and quantity of every magnetically sorted T cell population. From each sorted fraction, genomic DNA was isolated and quantified by UV absorbance on a Nanodrop 2000c. Regarding this clone: What this receptor recognizes is not known. No much larger clone exists at a distance of one base, and base qualities are not known.

Using the deep immunoSEQ assay, TCR CDR3 regions were amplified from genomic DNA by multiplex PCR. Genomic DNA extracted from each cell subset was distributed evenly over all wells of several immunoSEQ 96-well plates, and each plate served as one replicate. Each replicate PCR for sorted subsets received about 220 ng genomic DNA, equal to about 30,000 T cell genomes. Purified libraries were measured with a Qubit 3.0 fluorometer, size-checked on a Bioanalyzer 2100, and measured again with the KAPA Library Quantification kit. A separate single-read 150-cycle Illumina NextSeq 550 flow cell was used to sequence each immunoSEQ 96-well plate. The study's processing was this. Because the immunoSEQ output included only junctional sequences and no quality scores, the filtering could not be the same as the filtering used for full-length reads. Sequences were annotated with PyIR, a Python wrapper for IgBLAST v1.9, and V/J genes and CDR3 were assigned using IMGT germline references. Reads were filtered out if the reads had weak V/J assignments (E-value above 1e-6), no CDR3, stop codons, out-of-frame junctions, or ambiguous translated residues. V3J clonotypes were defined as sequences sharing an identical inferred V gene, J gene, and CDR3 amino acid sequence. Percentage overlap between repertoires was computed as shared unique clonotypes divided by the size of the smaller repertoire. Richness of each repertoire was evaluated using RTK rarefaction, the Chao1 estimator, and Recon v2.1 estimates of unobserved clonotypes. Generation probabilities were computed with OLGA for all TCRbeta clonotypes obtained by the gDNA method from a few donors. TCRdb took over this immuneACCESS table, retaining in-frame rearrangements with V and J assigned. Such tables are incomplete; in checked studies, under half of the missing clones stem from an unresolved V gene, and the remainder is unexplained. Clone size and the V and J calls come from that table; the DNA yielded D and trimming. The sample records 950,000 to 1,100,000 clones, approximately 76% of which are singletons. The top ten clones comprise around 1.5% of the sample.

Summary of the overall study and its limitations: Because the study included a small number of donors, the genetic and exposure-history diversity represented was limited. Even with the large sequencing depth, rarefaction of the sorted-subset datasets indicated that sequencing was incomplete. Sampling was restricted to blood, and TCR repertoires in tissues likely differ from the TCR repertoires found in blood. Pairwise subsampling indicated that sequencing depth was expected to affect the degree of clonotype sharing among donors. Compared with non-shared clonotypes, clonotypes shared by all four sorted-subset donors had higher generation probabilities. When several donors were compared, the shared fraction of clonotypes was 5% to 6.5% for naive CD4, around 3.6% for naive CD8, more than 2% for memory CD4, and under 0.5% for memory CD8. Estimated clonotype richness was generally larger for naive than for memory subsets.

The CDR3 holds 14 amino acids from the cysteine to the phenylalanine. Only CDR3 DNA remains: 42 bases, in frame from the first base. V is pared back by 5 bases and J by 4 bases, with 14 bases lying between the germline termini. Via the germline V gene, CDR1 is SGHVS and CDR2 FQNEAQ. The chain is encoded by TRBV7-8 joined to TRBJ1-1; the D gene remains uncertain. Material: memory CD4+ T cells sorted from blood. In light of the paper, this sample's cell subset or site label describes: CD45RA-negative fraction. This sequence originates from a man younger than 30 in good health. The sequenced DNA: TGTGCCAGCAGCGTCCACTGGGCCCCCACTGAAGCTTTCTTT. Its protein product is CASSVHWAPTEAFF.